The source of this TCR beta chain is a study of blood T cell repertoires in COVID-19. Background on the study: PBMCs, B-cell-depleted T cells, or T cells were the source of the cDNA or gDNA that made up the material.

As processed by the authors: Reference gene primer amplification gave nucleated cell count estimates. Sequencing used immunoSEQ multiplex PCR; TCRdb keeps in-frame clones, though not all of them. The V and J calls and clone size are taken from that table; D and trimming were inferred from the DNA. The sample lists some 29,000 clones, 80% to 90% occurring once. This sequence originates from a human donor in a cohort sampled during active COVID-19. Material for sequencing was peripheral blood.

The CDR3 coding sequence is TGTGCCAGTAGTCCGACGCCAGGCTACGAGCAGTACTTC. This gives the protein CASSPTPGYEQYF. The J gene is TRBJ2-7, the V gene TRBV19, with unresolved D. Deletions cut 5 bases from V and 3 bases from J, with 11 bases between. CDR3 length equals 13 residues. CDR1 and CDR2 from the germline V gene are LNHDA and SQIVND (reference sequence).